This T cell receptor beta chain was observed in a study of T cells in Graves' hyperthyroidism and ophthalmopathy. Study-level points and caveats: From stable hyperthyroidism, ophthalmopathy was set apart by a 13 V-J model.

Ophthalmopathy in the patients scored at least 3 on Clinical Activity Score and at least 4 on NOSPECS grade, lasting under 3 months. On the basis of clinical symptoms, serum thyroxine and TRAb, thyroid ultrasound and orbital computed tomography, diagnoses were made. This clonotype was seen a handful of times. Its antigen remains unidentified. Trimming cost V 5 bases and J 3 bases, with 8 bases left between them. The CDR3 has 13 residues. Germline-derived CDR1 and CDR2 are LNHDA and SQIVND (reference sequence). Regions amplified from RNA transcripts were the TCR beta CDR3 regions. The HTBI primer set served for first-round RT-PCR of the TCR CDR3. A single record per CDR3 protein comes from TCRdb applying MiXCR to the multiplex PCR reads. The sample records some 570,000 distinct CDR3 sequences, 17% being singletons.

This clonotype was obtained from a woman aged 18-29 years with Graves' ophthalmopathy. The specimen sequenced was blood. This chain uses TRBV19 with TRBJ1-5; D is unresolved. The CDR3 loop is CASSPAVNQPQHF. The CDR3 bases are TGTGCCAGTAGTCCGGCAGTCAATCAGCCCCAGCATTTT.